What follows describes a single T cell receptor beta chain. There are 13 residues in the CDR3. Germline CDR1 and CDR2: SGHDT and YYEEEE. The authors sequenced patients whose flow cytometry had shown CD8+CD57+ cell expansion. Genomic DNA acted as the template from which TCR beta VDJ combination and CDR3 sequence profiling were carried out. TCRdb itself ran the reads through MiXCR, one entry per CDR3 protein. The sample consists of hundreds of thousands of distinct CDR3 sequences, under 60% of them appearing once. The data were taken from a study of CD8+CD57+ T cells in acquired aplastic anemia. Study details: The study obtained an average of around 2.9 ug of DNA from sorted CD4+ and CD8+ cells.

This receptor was taken from a human donor with aplastic anemia. The V call is TRBV5-6, the J call TRBJ2-1; D is perhaps TRBD1 (5 bases). The J call may be in error: the DNA end matches TRBJ2-7 better. The material sequenced was sorted CD4+, CD8+, or CD8+CD57+ T cells (not recorded which) from PBMCs. CDR3 residues: CASSSLGQGEQYF. For the CDR3, the DNA is TGTGCCAGCAGCTCCCTTGGGCAGGGAGAGCAGTACTTC.